In this sample, the clone carrying this T cell receptor beta chain turned up once. The sample is drawn from a study of long-term antiretroviral therapy in people with HIV. Researchers ran immunoSEQ v3.0 at survey level. Produced via immunoSEQ multiplex PCR; TCRdb's table is partial and in-frame only. The sample carries about 22,000 clones, around four fifths recorded once. CDR1 SGHRS and CDR2 YFSETQ come from the germline V gene. V shed 0 bases and J shed 10 bases, with 15 bases lying between them. This CDR3 region has 14 residues. Here the sequenced sample was unsorted PBMCs, taken 1.6 years after starting antiretroviral therapy. The rearrangement uses TRBV5-1 and TRBJ2-3, with D hard to call. This receptor was identified in a man in his forties with HIV. The CDR3 nucleotides are TGCGCCAGCAGCTTGGCGGCCTCACGCCCCGCGCAGTATTTT. Translation gives CASSLAASRPAQYF.